Presented here are 5 T cell receptor beta chains from one specimen sequenced in a study of cytomegalovirus exposure and HLA in healthy donors. It was with 60 Vbeta and 13 Jbeta primers that the PCR ran. This table comes from immunoSEQ multiplex PCR, and its TCRdb copy is limited to in-frame clones, with some not included. The data contain around 160,000 clones, approximately 80% of them singletons. What was sequenced was PBMCs. The receptor set was obtained from a male donor in good health and CMV-seropositive.

The V call is TRBV7-3, the J call TRBJ2-5; TRBD1 matches 10 bases. The CDR3 is made up of 14 amino acids. Trimming at V came to 3 bases and at J to 4 bases, leaving 2 bases not matched to a gene. Germline V gene data show CDR1 as SGHTA and CDR2 as FQGTGA. CDR3 DNA sequence: TGTGCCAGCAGCTTCGGGACAGGGGCAGAGACCCAGTACTTC. Translated, it gives CASSFGTGAETQYF. Using reference TRBV7-3 and TRBJ2-5 for the parts outside the CDR3, the full variable domain is GAGVSQTPSNKVTEKGKYVELRCDPISGHTALYWYRQSLGQGPEFLIYFQGTGAADDSGLPNDRFFAVRPEGSVSTLKIQRTERGDSAVYLCASSFGTGAETQYFGPGTRLLVL.

This rearrangement joins TRBV5-1 to TRBJ2-2; D call uncertain. The germline CDR1 and CDR2 sequences are SGHRS and YFSETQ. The CDR3 consists of 16 residues. Trimming shortened V by 4 bases and J by 4 bases, and 17 bases separated the two germline ends. The CDR3 protein is CASSRGVSRSTGELFF. DNA of the CDR3: TGCGCCAGCAGCCGAGGTGTCTCCCGGAGCACCGGGGAGCTGTTTTTT.

There are a few counts of this clone. V usage is TRBV6-1 and J usage is TRBJ1-5; perhaps TRBD1 as D (6 bases). The CDR3 contains 12 residues. CDR1 MNHNS and CDR2 SASEGT come from the germline V gene. Trimming removed 7 bases from V and 7 bases from J, with 11 bases in between. The CDR3 DNA sequence: TGTGCCAGCAACCAGGGGAACCAGCCCCAGCATTTT. This gives the protein CASNQGNQPQHF.

The chain has TRBV7-9 and TRBJ2-7; D is perhaps TRBD2 (5 bases). Germline V gives CDR1 SEHNR, CDR2 FQNEAQ (reference sequence). This CDR3 contains 13 residues. Trimming shortened V by 2 bases and J by 7 bases, and 12 bases separated the two germline ends. Here the CDR3 DNA reads TGTGCCAGCAGCTTATCGGAGTTAGCGGAGCAGTACTTC. This encodes CASSLSELAEQYF.

The CDR3 spells CASSVRGEQYF. For the CDR3, the DNA is TGTGCCAGTAGTGTCAGGGGCGAGCAGTACTTC. The chain links TRBV19 to TRBJ2-7; D is possibly TRBD1 (6 bases). The germline V gene encodes CDR1 LNHDA and CDR2 SQIVND (reference sequence). V was pared by 5 bases and J by 6 bases, with 8 bases between. This CDR3 has 11 amino acids.